This T cell receptor (beta chain) was observed in a study of T cell clonotyping in hematopoietic cell transplantation. This clone was counted between two and nine times. Documented time point: recipient sample about 28 days before transplant, after cytoreduction. Here immunoSEQ multiplex PCR was the method, and the copy in TCRdb shows in-frame clones only, minus some. The sample holds about 5,100 clones, 25% to 40% seen once. Sequenced material: peripheral blood mononuclear cells, taken before stem cell transplant. This TCR derives from a man in his fifties with myelofibrosis. Some clones in this sample may be carry-over from other donors' samples.

CDR3 amino acids: CAWSVGAGDYEQYF. DNA for the CDR3: TGTGCCTGGAGTGTAGGGGCAGGAGACTACGAGCAGTACTTC. The chain links TRBV30 to TRBJ2-7; D may be TRBD1 (5 bases). Germline CDR1 and CDR2: GTSNPN and SVGIG (reference sequence). V lost 0 bases to trimming and J lost 3 bases, with 12 bases between them. The CDR3 is 14 residues long.